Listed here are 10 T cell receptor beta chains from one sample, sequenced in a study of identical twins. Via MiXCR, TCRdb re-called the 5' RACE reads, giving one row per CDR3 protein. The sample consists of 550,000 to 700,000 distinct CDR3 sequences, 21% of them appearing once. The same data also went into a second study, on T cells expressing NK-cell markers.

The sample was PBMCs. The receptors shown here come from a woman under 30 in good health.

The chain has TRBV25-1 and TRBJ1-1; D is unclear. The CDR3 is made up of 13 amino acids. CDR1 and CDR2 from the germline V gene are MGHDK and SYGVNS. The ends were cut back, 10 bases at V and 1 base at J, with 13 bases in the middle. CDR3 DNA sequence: TGTGCCATGGGCTTTCAGGCGAACACTGAAGCTTTCTTT. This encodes CAMGFQANTEAFF.

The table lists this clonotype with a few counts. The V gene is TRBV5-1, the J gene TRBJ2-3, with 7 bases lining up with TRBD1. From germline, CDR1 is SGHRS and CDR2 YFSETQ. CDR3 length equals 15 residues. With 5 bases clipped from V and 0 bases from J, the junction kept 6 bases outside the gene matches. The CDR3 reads CASSYGTASTDTQYF. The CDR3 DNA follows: TGCGCCAGCAGTTACGGGACAGCTAGCACAGATACGCAGTATTTT.

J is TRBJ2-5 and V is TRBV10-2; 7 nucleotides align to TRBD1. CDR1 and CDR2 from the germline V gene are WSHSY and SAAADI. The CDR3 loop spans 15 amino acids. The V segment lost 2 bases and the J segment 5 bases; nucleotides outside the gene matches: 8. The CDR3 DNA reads TGCGCCAGCAGTGAGCCCGGACAGGTTAGGGAGACCCAGTACTTC. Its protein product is CASSEPGQVRETQYF.

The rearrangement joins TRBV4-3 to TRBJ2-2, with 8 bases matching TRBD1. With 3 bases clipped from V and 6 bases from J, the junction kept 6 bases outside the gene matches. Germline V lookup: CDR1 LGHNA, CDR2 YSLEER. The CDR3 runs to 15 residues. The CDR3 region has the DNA TGCGCCAGCAGCCAGGACAGGGCTTTCGCCGGGGAGCTGTTTTTT. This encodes CASSQDRAFAGELFF.

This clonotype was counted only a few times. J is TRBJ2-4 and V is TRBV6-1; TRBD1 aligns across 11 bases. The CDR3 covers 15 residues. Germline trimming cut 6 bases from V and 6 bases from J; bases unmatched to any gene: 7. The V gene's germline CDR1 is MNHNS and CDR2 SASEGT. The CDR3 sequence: CASSRGQGALNIQYF. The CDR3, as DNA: TGTGCCAGCAGCCGAGGACAGGGGGCCTTAAACATTCAGTACTTC.

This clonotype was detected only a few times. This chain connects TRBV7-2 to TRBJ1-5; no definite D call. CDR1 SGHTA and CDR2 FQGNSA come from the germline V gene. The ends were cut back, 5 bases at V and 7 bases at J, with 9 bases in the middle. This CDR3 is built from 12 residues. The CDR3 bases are TGTGCCAGCAGCACGGCGGACCAGCCCCAGCATTTT. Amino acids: CASSTADQPQHF.

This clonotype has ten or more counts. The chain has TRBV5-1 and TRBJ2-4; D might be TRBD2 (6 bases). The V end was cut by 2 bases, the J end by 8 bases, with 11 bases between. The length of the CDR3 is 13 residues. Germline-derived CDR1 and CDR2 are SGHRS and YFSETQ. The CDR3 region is CASSFLGEDIQYF. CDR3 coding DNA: TGCGCCAGCAGCTTCCTCGGGGAGGACATTCAGTACTTC.

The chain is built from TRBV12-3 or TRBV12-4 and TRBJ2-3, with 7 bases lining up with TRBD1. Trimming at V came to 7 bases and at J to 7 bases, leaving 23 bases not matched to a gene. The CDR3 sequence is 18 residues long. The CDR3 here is CASTPDRVPTHSDNTQYF. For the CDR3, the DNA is TGTGCCAGCACCCCCGACAGGGTCCCAACCCATTCTGATAATACGCAGTATTTT.

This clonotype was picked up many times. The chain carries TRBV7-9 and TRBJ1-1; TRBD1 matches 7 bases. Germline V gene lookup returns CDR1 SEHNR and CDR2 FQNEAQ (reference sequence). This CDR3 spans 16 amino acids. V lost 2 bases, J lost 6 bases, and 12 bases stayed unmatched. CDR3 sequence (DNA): TGTGCCAGCAGCTTATCAGGGTGGACAGGTCTCCCTGAAGCTTTCTTT. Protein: CASSLSGWTGLPEAFF.

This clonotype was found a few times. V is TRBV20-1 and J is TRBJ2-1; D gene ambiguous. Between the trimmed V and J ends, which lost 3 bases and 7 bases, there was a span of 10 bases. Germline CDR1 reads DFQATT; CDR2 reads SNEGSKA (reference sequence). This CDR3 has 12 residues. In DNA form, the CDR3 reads TGCAGTGCTAGGACAAATGGAAATGAGCAGTTCTTC. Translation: CSARTNGNEQFF.